This entry lists 28 T cell receptor beta chains sequenced from one sample in a study of blood T cell repertoires in COVID-19. The protocol was immunoSEQ multiplex PCR, while the TCRdb copy is restricted to in-frame clones and leaves out a portion. The table lists 150,000 to 160,000 clones, roughly nine tenths of them singletons. The sequencing sample was made of peripheral blood. These receptor sequences come from a woman between 70 and 85 years old with acute or convalescent COVID-19.

J is TRBJ2-3 and V is TRBV27; 14 bases are a match to TRBD2. There are 19 residues in the CDR3. Germline V gives CDR1 MNHEY, CDR2 SMNVEV (reference sequence). V lost 0 bases to trimming and J lost 6 bases; unmatched junction nucleotides: 11. The CDR3 nucleotides read TGTGCCAGCAGTTTATCCTACGCGGGACTAGCGGGGGCCCGGGATACGCAGTATTTT. It encodes CASSLSYAGLAGARDTQYF.

This rearrangement joins TRBV19 to TRBJ1-4; 8 nucleotides align to TRBD1. This CDR3 is built from 15 residues. After removal of 10 bases from V and 8 bases from J, the junction contained 15 bases not matched to a gene. CDR1 is LNHDA and CDR2 is SQIVND in the germline V gene (reference sequence). The CDR3 loop reads CATKGLDRGSEKLFF. CDR3 coding DNA: TGTGCCACAAAAGGGTTAGACAGGGGAAGCGAAAAACTGTTTTTT.

The chain combines TRBV28 with TRBJ1-2; the match to TRBD1 covers 7 bases. V lost 1 base and J lost 8; bases outside the gene matches: 4. Per germline, CDR1 MDHEN and CDR2 SYDVKM. The CDR3 runs to 13 residues. The CDR3 DNA follows: TGTGCCAGCAGTTTATTAGGGGGCGGAGGCTACACCTTC. As protein: CASSLLGGGGYTF.

The chain recombines TRBV2 with TRBJ1-1; no clear D. CDR1 and CDR2 from the germline V gene are SNHLY and FYNNEI. V gave up 6 bases and J gave up 0 bases, with 11 bases separating them. The CDR3 sequence is 14 residues long. This chain's CDR3 is CASSATILNTEAFF. CDR3 sequence (DNA): TGTGCCAGCAGCGCGACAATATTGAACACTGAAGCTTTCTTT.

The gene calls are TRBV7-2 and TRBJ1-1; no clear D gene. This CDR3 has 14 residues. Looked up from germline, CDR1 is SGHTA and CDR2 is FQGNSA. Trimming pared 5 bases from V and 4 bases from J, leaving 14 bases between. The CDR3 protein is CASSPDTVITEAFF. CDR3 DNA sequence: TGTGCCAGCAGCCCTGACACTGTCATCACTGAAGCTTTCTTT.

This clone has a single count. The chain carries TRBV7-9 and TRBJ2-1, with 10 bases aligning to TRBD1. The V and J ends lost 5 bases and 5 bases, in that order; junction bases with no gene match: 18. Germline values: CDR1 SEHNR, CDR2 FQNEAQ (reference sequence). The CDR3 length is 19 residues. For the CDR3, the DNA is TGTGCCAGCAGCACAGACGGGACAGGGGCCCCGGGGGAGAACAATGAGCAGTTCTTC. It translates to CASSTDGTGAPGENNEQFF.

The chain is built from TRBV7-9 and TRBJ1-2; 7 positions match TRBD1. Trimming at V came to 2 bases and at J to 4 bases, leaving 7 bases not matched to a gene. The CDR3 has 15 amino acids. The V gene's germline CDR1 is SEHNR and CDR2 FQNEAQ (reference sequence). The DNA for the CDR3 is TGTGCCAGCAGCTTAAGTGCGGGGACAGCCTATGGCTACACCTTC. It yields the protein CASSLSAGTAYGYTF.

The chain links TRBV6-6 to TRBJ1-5, with 9 bases aligning to TRBD1. Losses at the gene ends were 6 bases for V and 6 bases for J; bases not matched to a gene: 6. The CDR3 runs to 14 residues. Germline V CDR1 and CDR2: MNHNY, SVGAGI (reference sequence). The CDR3 reads CASRGGQGTQPQHF. The CDR3 bases are TGTGCCAGCAGGGGAGGACAGGGGACTCAGCCCCAGCATTTT.

The chain carries TRBV5-6 and TRBJ1-1, with D perhaps TRBD1 (6 bases). The ends were cut back, 3 bases at V and 1 base at J, with 16 bases in the middle. This CDR3 comprises 16 residues. CDR1 and CDR2 (germline): SGHDT, YYEEEE. CDR3 bases: TGTGCCAGCAGCTCCGCAAGGGGGAATTCGAACACTGAAGCTTTCTTT. This translates into CASSSARGNSNTEAFF.

The gene calls are TRBV28 and TRBJ1-1, with a weak D call TRBD1 (6 bases). The CDR3 is 14 residues long. V was clipped by 4 bases and J by 2 bases, with 11 bases between them. Per germline, CDR1 MDHEN and CDR2 SYDVKM. The CDR3 sequence is CASSSHRANTEAFF. The CDR3 DNA reads TGTGCCAGCAGTTCGCACAGGGCTAACACTGAAGCTTTCTTT.

The chain combines TRBV7-2 with TRBJ2-7, with TRBD1 matching over 12 bases. Unmatched junction bases numbered 6, after V lost 5 bases and J lost 7 bases. Germline V gene data show CDR1 as SGHTA and CDR2 as FQGNSA. The CDR3 runs to 14 residues. The CDR3: CASSPGQGAREQYV. CDR3 in DNA: TGTGCCAGCAGCCCGGGACAGGGGGCGCGGGAGCAGTACGTC.

This clone was seen only once. This chain connects TRBV25-1 to TRBJ1-2; TRBD1 matches 9 bases. This CDR3 has 15 residues. The ends lost 3 bases at V and 5 bases at J; junction bases unmatched: 7. Germline lookup yields CDR1 MGHDK and CDR2 SYGVNS. The CDR3 reads CASSDTGGQGYGYTF. CDR3 bases: TGTGCCAGCAGTGACACCGGGGGACAGGGTTATGGCTACACCTTC.

J is TRBJ1-1 and V is TRBV5-1; no reliable D call. CDR1 SGHRS and CDR2 YFSETQ come from the germline V gene. The CDR3 loop spans 13 amino acids. Deletions cut 3 bases from V and 2 bases from J, with 8 bases between. CDR3 in DNA: TGCGCCAGCAGCTCTAACCCAAACACTGAAGCTTTCTTT. The encoded protein is CASSSNPNTEAFF.

The chain is built from TRBV28 and TRBJ1-3; D ambiguous. Per the germline V gene, CDR1 is MDHEN and CDR2 is SYDVKM. The V end was cut by 8 bases, the J end by 4 bases, with 12 bases between. This CDR3 comprises 13 residues. This CDR3 is CASYGGYGNTIYF. CDR3 in DNA: TGTGCCAGCTACGGCGGGTACGGAAACACCATATATTTT.

In its sample, this clone was seen a few times. This chain uses TRBV5-6 with TRBJ1-5; possibly TRBD1 for D (5 bases). V was trimmed by 3 bases and J by 0 bases, leaving 13 bases between them. From germline, CDR1 is SGHDT and CDR2 YYEEEE. The CDR3 sequence is 16 residues long. DNA for the CDR3: TGTGCCAGCAGCTCTCAAAGGGGCCTTAGCAATCAGCCCCAGCATTTT. Protein: CASSSQRGLSNQPQHF.

V gene TRBV7-2 combines with J gene TRBJ1-2; TRBD1 is a possible D gene (5 bases). CDR1 is SGHTA, CDR2 FQGNSA, per germline. Trimming took 5 bases from V and 7 from J, leaving 20 bases between them. The CDR3 sequence is 15 residues long. The CDR3 coding sequence is TGTGCCAGCAGCGCCCCGACGACAGCTATTTTTGGCTACACCTTC. Its translation: CASSAPTTAIFGYTF.

The sample holds one count of this clone. The CDR3 DNA reads TGTGCCAGCAGTTATATCCCAGGGCCCCAGGAAGATGGCTACACCTTC. Residues: CASSYIPGPQEDGYTF. This rearrangement joins TRBV6-6 to TRBJ1-2, with D possibly being TRBD1 (5 bases). V gave up 3 bases and J gave up 6 bases, with 20 bases separating them. The CDR3 sequence is 16 residues long. Germline loops: CDR1 MNHNY, CDR2 SVGAGI (reference sequence).

This chain joins TRBV3-1 (or the pseudogene TRBV3-2) and TRBJ2-1; tentatively, D is TRBD2 (6 bases). The CDR3 covers 17 residues. Germline assignment: CDR1 LGHDT and CDR2 YNNKEL (reference sequence). V was clipped by 0 bases and J by 9 bases, with 21 bases between them. CDR3 sequence: CASSQELGAGLDGEQFF. The CDR3 DNA is TGTGCCAGCAGCCAAGAATTAGGCGCGGGGCTTGACGGTGAGCAGTTCTTC.

V usage is TRBV6-2 or TRBV6-3 and J usage is TRBJ2-5, with D maybe TRBD1 (6 bases). The CDR3 has 16 residues. V was clipped by 6 bases and J by 5 bases, with 22 bases between them. The V gene's germline CDR1 is MNHEY and CDR2 SVGEGT. The CDR3, as DNA: TGTGCCAGCAGCCCTTTGGCGGGTACGCAGGGGGAGACCCAGTACTTC. It specifies CASSPLAGTQGETQYF.

The rearrangement joins TRBV13 to TRBJ1-1, with 8 bases fitting TRBD1. This CDR3 has 16 residues. The V gene end was trimmed by 7 bases and the J gene end by 0 bases; junction bases not matched to a gene: 10. Germline assignment: CDR1 PRHDT and CDR2 FYEKMQ (reference sequence). The CDR3 region is CASTIRWTGMNTEAFF. DNA for the CDR3: TGTGCCAGCACTATACGATGGACAGGGATGAACACTGAAGCTTTCTTT.

V is TRBV6-6 and J is TRBJ1-2; D unclear. Germline V gene data show CDR1 as MNHNY and CDR2 as SVGAGI (reference sequence). The V and J ends lost 0 bases and 4 bases respectively, with 12 bases between them. CDR3 size: 15 residues. The CDR3 loop is CASSYSSLGPYGYTF. CDR3 DNA sequence: TGTGCCAGCAGTTACTCGAGTCTGGGCCCCTATGGCTACACCTTC.

The chain recombines TRBV14 with TRBJ2-3; no reliable D call. The CDR3 runs 13 residues. Germline loops: CDR1 SGHDN, CDR2 FVKESK. V lost 6 bases and J lost 2, with 9 bases in between. The CDR3 region has the DNA TGTGCCAGCAGTGGGCAACCCACAGATACGCAGTATTTT. Encoded protein: CASSGQPTDTQYF.

The rearrangement uses TRBV27 and TRBJ1-1; TRBD1 is a possible D gene (5 bases). Germline V CDR1 and CDR2: MNHEY, SMNVEV (reference sequence). V dropped 7 bases and J dropped 1 base, with 10 bases sitting between them. The CDR3 extends over 13 amino acids. CDR3 DNA sequence: TGTGCCAGCAATTCCCAGGGGAACACTGAAGCTTTCTTT. This encodes CASNSQGNTEAFF.

The gene calls are TRBV5-1 and TRBJ1-4; the D gene is possibly TRBD1 (5 bases). Trimming removed 2 bases from V and 0 bases from J, with 17 bases in between. Germline V CDR1 and CDR2: SGHRS, YFSETQ. The CDR3 is 18 amino acids. The CDR3 spells CASSLIGGHFATNEKLFF. The CDR3 region has the DNA TGCGCCAGCAGCTTAATTGGTGGACACTTTGCAACTAATGAAAAACTGTTTTTT.

The rearrangement links TRBV10-3 to TRBJ1-4; 7 nucleotides line up with TRBD1. J lost 6 bases, V lost 10 bases, and 8 bases had no gene match. Germline CDR1 ENHRY, CDR2 SYGVKD. This CDR3 region has 13 residues. The CDR3 protein is CATRGQGDEKLFF. CDR3 bases: TGTGCCACCCGGGGGCAGGGGGATGAAAAACTGTTTTTT.

In DNA form, the CDR3 reads TGCGCCAGCAGCTTGGACGGTCCAGATACGCAGTATTTT. It encodes CASSLDGPDTQYF. The chain couples TRBV5-1 to TRBJ2-3; D is uncertain. The CDR3 has 13 residues. Looked up from germline, CDR1 is SGHRS and CDR2 is YFSETQ. The V end was cut by 0 bases, the J end by 4 bases, with 6 bases between.

This clone occurred once. The chain joins TRBV10-1 to TRBJ1-1, with 8 bases that match TRBD1. V lost 8 bases and J lost 4; bases outside the gene matches: 6. This CDR3 comprises 13 residues. The germline V gene has CDR1 WNHNN and CDR2 SYGVQD (reference sequence). DNA for the CDR3: TGCGCCAGCCAGGACAGGGCCGGCACTGAAGCTTTCTTT. Protein product: CASQDRAGTEAFF.

This chain uses TRBV29-1 with TRBJ2-5; 7 bases align to TRBD1. From germline, CDR1 is SQVTM and CDR2 ANQGSEA. Losses at the gene ends were 8 bases for V and 5 bases for J; bases not matched to a gene: 11. CDR3 length: 13 residues. The chain's CDR3 is CSTDDRVGETQYF. CDR3 bases: TGCAGCACCGACGACAGGGTCGGGGAGACCCAGTACTTC.